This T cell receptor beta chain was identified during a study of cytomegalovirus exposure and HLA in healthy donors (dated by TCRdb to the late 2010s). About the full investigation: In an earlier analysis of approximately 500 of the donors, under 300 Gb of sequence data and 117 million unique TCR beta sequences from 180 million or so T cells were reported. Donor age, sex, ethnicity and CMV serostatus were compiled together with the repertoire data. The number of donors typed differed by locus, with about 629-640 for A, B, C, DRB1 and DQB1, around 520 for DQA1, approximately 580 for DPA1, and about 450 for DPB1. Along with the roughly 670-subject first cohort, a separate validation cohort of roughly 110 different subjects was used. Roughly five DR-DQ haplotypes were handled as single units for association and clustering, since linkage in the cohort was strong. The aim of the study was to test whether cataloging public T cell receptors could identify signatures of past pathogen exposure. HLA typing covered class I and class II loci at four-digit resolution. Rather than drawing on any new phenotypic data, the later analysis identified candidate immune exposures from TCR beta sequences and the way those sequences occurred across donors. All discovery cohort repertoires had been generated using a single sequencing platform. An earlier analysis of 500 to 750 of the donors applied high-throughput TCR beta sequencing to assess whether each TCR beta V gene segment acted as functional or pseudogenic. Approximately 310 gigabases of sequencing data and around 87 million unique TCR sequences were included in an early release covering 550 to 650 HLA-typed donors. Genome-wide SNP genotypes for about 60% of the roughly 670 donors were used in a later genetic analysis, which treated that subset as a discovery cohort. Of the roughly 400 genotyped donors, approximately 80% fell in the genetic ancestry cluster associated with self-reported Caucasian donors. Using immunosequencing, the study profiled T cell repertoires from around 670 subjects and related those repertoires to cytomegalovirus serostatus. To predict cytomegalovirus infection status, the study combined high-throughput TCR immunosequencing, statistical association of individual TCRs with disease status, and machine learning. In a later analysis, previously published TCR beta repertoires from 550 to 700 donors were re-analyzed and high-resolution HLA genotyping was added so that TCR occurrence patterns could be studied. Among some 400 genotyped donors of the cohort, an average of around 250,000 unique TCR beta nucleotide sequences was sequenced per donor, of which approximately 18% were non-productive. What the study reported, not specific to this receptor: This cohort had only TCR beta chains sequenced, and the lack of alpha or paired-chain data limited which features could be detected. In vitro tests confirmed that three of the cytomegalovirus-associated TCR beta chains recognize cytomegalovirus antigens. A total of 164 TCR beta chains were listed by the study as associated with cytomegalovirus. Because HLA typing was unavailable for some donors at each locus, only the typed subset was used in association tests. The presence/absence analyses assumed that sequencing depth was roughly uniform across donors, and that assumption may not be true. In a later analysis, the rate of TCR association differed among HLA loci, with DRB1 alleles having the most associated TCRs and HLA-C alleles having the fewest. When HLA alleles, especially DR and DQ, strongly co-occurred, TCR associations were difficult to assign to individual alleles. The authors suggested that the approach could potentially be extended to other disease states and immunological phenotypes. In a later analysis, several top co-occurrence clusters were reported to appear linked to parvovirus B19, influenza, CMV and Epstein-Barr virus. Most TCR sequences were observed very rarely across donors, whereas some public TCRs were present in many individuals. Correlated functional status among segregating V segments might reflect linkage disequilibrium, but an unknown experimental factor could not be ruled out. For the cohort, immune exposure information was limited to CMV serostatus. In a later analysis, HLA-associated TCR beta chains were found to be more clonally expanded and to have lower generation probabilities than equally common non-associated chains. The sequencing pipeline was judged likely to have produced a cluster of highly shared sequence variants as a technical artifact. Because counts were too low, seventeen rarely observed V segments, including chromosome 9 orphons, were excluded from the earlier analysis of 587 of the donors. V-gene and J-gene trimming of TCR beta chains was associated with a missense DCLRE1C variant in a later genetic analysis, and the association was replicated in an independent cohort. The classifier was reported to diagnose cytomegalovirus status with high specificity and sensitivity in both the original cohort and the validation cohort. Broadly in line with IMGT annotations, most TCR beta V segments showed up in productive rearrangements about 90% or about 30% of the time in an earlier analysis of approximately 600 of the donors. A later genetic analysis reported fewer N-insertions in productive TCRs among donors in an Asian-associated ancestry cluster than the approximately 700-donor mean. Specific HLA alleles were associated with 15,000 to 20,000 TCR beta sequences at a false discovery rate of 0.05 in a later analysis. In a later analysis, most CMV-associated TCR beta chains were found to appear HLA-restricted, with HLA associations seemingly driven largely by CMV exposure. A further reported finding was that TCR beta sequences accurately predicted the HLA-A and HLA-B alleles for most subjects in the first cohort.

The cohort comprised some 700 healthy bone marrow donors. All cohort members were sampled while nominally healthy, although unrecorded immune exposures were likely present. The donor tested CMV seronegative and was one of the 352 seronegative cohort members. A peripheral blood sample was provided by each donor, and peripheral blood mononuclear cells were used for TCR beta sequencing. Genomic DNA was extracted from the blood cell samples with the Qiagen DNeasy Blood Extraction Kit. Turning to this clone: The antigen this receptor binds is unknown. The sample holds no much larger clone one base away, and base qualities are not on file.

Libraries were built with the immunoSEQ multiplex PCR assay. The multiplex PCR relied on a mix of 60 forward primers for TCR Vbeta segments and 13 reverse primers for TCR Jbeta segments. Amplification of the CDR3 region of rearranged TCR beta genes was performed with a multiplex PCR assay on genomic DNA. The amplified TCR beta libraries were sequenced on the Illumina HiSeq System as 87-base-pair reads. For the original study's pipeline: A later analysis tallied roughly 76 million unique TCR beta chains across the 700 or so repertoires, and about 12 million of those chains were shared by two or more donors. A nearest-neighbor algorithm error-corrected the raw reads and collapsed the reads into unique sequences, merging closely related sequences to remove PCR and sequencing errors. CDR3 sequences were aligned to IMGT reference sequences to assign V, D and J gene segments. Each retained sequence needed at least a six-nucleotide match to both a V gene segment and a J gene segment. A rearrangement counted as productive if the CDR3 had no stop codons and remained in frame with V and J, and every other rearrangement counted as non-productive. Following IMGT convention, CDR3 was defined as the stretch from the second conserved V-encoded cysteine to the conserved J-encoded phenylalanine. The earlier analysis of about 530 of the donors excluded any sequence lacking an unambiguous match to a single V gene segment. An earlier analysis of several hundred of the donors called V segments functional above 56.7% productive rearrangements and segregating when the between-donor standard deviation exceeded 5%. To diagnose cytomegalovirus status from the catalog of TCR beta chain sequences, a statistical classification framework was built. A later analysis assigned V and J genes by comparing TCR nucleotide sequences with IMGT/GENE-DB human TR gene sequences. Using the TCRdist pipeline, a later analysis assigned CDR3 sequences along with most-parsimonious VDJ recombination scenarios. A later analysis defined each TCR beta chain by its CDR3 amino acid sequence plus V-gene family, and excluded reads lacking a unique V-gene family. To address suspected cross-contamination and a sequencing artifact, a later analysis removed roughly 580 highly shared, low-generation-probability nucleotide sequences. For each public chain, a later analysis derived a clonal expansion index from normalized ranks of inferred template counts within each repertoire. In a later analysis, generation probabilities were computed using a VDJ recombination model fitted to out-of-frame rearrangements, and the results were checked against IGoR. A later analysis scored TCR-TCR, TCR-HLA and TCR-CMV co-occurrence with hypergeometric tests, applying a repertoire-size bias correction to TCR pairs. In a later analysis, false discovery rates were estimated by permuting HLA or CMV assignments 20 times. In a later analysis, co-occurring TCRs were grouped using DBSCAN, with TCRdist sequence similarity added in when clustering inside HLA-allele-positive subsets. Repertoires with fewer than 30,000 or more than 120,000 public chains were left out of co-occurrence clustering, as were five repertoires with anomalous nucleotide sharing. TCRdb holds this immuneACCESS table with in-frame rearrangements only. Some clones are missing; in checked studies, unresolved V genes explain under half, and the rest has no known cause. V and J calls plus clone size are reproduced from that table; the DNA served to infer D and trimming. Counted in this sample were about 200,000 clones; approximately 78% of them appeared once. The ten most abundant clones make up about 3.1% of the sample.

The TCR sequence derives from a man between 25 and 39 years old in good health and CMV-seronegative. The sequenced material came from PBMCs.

The base sequence is TGTGCCAGCATTCCTTTAACAGGGGGCAATCAGCCCCAGCATTTT. Protein translation: CASIPLTGGNQPQHF. The rearrangement joined TRBV28 to TRBJ1-5; 7 bases in between match TRBD1. Unmatched junction bases come to 8, with V trimmed by 7 bases and J by 2 bases. Based on the germline V gene, the CDR1 and CDR2 sequences are MDHEN and SYDVKM. Taken from cysteine to phenylalanine, the CDR3 has 15 residues. The kept DNA is CDR3 alone, 45 bases in frame from the first base.